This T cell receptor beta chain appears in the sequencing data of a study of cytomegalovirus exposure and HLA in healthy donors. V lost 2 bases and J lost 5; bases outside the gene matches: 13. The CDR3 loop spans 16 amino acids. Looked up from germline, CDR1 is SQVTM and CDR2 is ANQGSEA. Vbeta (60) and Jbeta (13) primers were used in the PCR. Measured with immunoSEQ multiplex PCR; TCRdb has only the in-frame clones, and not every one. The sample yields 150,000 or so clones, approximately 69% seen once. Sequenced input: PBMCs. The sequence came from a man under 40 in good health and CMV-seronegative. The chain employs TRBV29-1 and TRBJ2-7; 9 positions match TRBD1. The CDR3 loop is CSVEKRAGTGFNEQYF. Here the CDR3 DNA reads TGCAGCGTTGAAAAAAGAGCCGGGACAGGGTTTAACGAGCAGTACTTC.